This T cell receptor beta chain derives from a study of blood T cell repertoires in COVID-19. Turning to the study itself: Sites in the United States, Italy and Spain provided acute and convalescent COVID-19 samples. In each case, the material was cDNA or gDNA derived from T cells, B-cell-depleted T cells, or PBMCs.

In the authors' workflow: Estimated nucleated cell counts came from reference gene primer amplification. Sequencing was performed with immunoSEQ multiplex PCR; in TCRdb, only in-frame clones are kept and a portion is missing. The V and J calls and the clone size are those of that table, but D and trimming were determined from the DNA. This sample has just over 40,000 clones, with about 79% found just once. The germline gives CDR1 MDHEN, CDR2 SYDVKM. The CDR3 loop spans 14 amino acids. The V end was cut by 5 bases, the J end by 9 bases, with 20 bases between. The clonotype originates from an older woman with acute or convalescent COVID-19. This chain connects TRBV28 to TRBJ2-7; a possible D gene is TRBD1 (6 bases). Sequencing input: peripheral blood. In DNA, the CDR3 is TGTGCCAGCAGTGTCGCCGGGACACTGGGCTGGCAGTACTTC. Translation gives CASSVAGTLGWQYF.